This TCR beta chain was obtained from a study of cytomegalovirus exposure and HLA in healthy donors. Primers: 60 Vbeta forward and 13 Jbeta reverse. Assay: immunoSEQ multiplex PCR; the TCRdb copy retains only in-frame clones and omits some. The table lists 150,000 to 200,000 clones, approximately 81% of them singletons. This TCR was sampled from a woman between 18 and 29 years old in good health and CMV-seropositive. The sequencing sample was made of PBMCs.

This chain's CDR3 is CASSLTGSGSQPQHF. The CDR3 coding sequence is TGTGCCAGCAGTTTAACCGGGTCGGGTAGTCAGCCCCAGCATTTT. The rearrangement links TRBV27 to TRBJ1-5; D is unresolved. CDR1 is MNHEY and CDR2 is SMNVEV in the germline V gene (reference sequence). There are 15 residues in the CDR3. V gave up 2 bases and J gave up 6 bases, with 14 bases separating them.